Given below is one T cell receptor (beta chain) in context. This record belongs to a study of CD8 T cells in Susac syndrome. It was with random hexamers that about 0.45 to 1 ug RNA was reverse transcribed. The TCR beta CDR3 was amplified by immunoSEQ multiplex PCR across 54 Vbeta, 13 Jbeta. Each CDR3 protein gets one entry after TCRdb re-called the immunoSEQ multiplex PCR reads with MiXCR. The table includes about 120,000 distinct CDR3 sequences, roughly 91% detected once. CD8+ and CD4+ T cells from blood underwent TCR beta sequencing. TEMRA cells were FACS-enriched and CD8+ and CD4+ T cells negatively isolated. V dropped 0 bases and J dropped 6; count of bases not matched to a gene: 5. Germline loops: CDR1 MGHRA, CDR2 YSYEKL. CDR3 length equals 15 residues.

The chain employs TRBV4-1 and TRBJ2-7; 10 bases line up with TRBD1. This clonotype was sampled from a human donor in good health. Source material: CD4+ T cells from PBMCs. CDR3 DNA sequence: TGCGCCAGCAGCCAAGAAGGGACAGGGGAGTTCGAGCAGTACTTC. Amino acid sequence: CASSQEGTGEFEQYF.